This T cell receptor beta chain was identified during a study of T cells in Graves' hyperthyroidism and ophthalmopathy. Enrolled ophthalmopathy patients presented with a Clinical Activity Score of at least 3, a NOSPECS grade of at least 4, and disease duration under 3 months. Any patient presenting with uncontrolled infection, other autoimmune disease, pregnancy or lactation was left out. Diagnosis relied on clinical symptoms, serum thyroxine and TRAb, thyroid ultrasound and orbital computed tomography. V was clipped by 6 bases and J by 8 bases; unmatched bases: 9. The CDR3 spans 13 residues. The germline CDR1 and CDR2 sequences are MNHNS and SASEGT. Regions amplified from RNA transcripts were the TCR beta CDR3 regions. HTBI primers were the set used in a first-round RT-PCR of the TCR CDR3. A single record per CDR3 protein comes from TCRdb applying MiXCR to the multiplex PCR reads. The sample shows approximately 600,000 distinct CDR3 sequences, roughly 14% of them seen only once.

This clonotype appeared a few times. This rearrangement joins TRBV6-1 to TRBJ1-2, with 7 bases matching TRBD1. The material sequenced was blood. The sequence was obtained from a woman between 35 and 50 years old with Graves' ophthalmopathy. The CDR3 DNA reads TGTGCCAGCAGCGGACAGGAGGAAAAGGGCTACACCTTC. It encodes CASSGQEEKGYTF.